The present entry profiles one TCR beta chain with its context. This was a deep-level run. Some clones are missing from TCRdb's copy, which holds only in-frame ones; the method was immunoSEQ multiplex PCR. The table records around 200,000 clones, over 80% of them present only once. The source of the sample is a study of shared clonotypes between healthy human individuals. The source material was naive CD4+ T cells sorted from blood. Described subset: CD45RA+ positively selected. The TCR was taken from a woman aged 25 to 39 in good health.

CDR3 region: CATRLAGSYEQYF. Here the CDR3 DNA reads TGTGCCACCCGACTAGCGGGCTCCTACGAGCAGTACTTC. The rearrangement links TRBV2 to TRBJ2-7, with 10 bases lining up with TRBD2. V trimming: 10 bases; J trimming: 0 bases; junction bases outside the gene matches: 3. The CDR3 extends over 13 amino acids. Germline V CDR1 and CDR2: SNHLY, FYNNEI.